These T cell receptor beta chains were read from a single sample in a study of CD8 T cells in Susac syndrome. TCRdb re-derived calls from the immunoSEQ multiplex PCR reads in MiXCR, one entry per CDR3 protein. In the table there are around 150,000 distinct CDR3 sequences, just under 95% of which are singletons. The material sequenced was CD4+ T cells from PBMCs. These receptors originate from a human donor with Susac syndrome. Both conserved end residues are part of each CDR3.

cdr3_length	v_call	cdr3_aa
18	TRBV4-1	CASSQRPRAGEGTDTQYF
14	TRBV20-1	CSARVSGSGETQYF
15	TRBV3-1	CASSPRDRYNSPLHF
18	TRBV4-1	CASSQERARTFLGETQYF
14	TRBV18	CASSLQARTSVLTF
15	TRBV4-3	CASSQEGAGEGEQFF
14	TRBV7-9	CASSERAGANVLTF
12	TRBV9	CASSVGRSPLHF
15	TRBV7-9	CASRPPRTGKRGYTF
10	TRBV29-1	CSSGQETQYF
13	TRBV20-1	CSARDRVDYGYTF
17	TRBV18	CASSRSRLAGGADTQYF
15	TRBV15	CATSREPGGNQPQHF
15	TRBV15	CATSRVKAKNQPQHF
18	TRBV24-1	CATSDFPGQRPSTDTQYF
14	TRBV18	CASSPWDTRPKLFF
14	TRBV4-1	CASKDQGKNSPLHF
12	TRBV30	CAWSAWGETQYF
14	TRBV9	CASSVAPLNTEAFF
12	TRBV30	CAWSAEGGGYTF
16	TRBV5-6	CASSLEGRGYWDTQYF
13	TRBV29-1	CSVVIAGAYEQYF
14	TRBV2	CASLGQGSTGELFF
12	TRBV25-1	CASSGDQETQYF
9	TRBV6-2/TRBV6-3	CASTGEAFF
14	TRBV9	CASSDKSGANVLTF
15	TRBV10-3	CAISESGQANTEAFF
15	TRBV7-2	CASREMGHRQETQYF